This T cell receptor beta chain was sequenced during a study of blood T cell repertoires in COVID-19. About the study: There were acute and convalescent COVID-19 samples, and they came from the United States, Italy and Spain. Sources were T cells, B-cell-depleted T cells, or PBMCs; the material itself was cDNA or gDNA.

In the original analysis: Counts of nucleated cells, estimated from reference gene primer amplification, were obtained. Assay: immunoSEQ multiplex PCR; the TCRdb copy retains only in-frame clones and omits some. D and trimming come from the DNA, and the V and J calls and clone size come from that table. The sample includes about 130,000 clones, over 75% of them seen just once. Germline values: CDR1 DFQATT, CDR2 SNEGSKA (reference sequence). V was pared by 3 bases and J by 7 bases, with 9 bases between. The CDR3 length is 11 residues. The chain couples TRBV20-1 to TRBJ1-1, with no clear D. The sequence came from a human donor in a cohort sampled during active COVID-19. The sample comprised peripheral blood. CDR3 protein: CSASRVGEAFF. Here the CDR3 DNA reads TGCAGTGCTAGTCGGGTTGGTGAAGCTTTCTTT.